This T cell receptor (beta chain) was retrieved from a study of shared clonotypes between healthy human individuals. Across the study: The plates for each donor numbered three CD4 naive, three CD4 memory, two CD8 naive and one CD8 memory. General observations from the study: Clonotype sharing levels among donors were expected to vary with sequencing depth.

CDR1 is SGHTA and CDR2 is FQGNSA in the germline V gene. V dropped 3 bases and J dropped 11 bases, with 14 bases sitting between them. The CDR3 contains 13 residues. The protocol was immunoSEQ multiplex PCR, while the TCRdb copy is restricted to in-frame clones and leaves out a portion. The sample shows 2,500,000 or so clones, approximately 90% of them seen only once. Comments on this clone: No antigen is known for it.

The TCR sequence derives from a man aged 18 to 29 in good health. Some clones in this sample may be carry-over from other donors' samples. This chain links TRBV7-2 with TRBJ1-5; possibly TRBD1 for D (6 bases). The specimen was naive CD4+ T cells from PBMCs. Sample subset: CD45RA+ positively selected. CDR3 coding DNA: TGTGCCAGCAGCTTCGGGGGCCGAGAAGCCCAGCATTTT. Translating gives CASSFGGREAQHF.